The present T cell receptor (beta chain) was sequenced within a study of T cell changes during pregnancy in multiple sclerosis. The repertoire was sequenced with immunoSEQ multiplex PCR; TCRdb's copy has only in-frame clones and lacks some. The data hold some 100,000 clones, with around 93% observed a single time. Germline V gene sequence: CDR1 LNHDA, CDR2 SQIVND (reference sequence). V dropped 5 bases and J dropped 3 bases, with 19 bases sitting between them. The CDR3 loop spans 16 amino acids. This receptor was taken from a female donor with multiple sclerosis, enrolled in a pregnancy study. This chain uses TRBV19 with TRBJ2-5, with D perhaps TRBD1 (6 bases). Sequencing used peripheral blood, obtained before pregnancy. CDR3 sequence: CASSQKPGTQKETQYF. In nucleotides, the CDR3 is TGTGCCAGTAGTCAAAAGCCCGGGACACAAAAAGAGACCCAGTACTTC.